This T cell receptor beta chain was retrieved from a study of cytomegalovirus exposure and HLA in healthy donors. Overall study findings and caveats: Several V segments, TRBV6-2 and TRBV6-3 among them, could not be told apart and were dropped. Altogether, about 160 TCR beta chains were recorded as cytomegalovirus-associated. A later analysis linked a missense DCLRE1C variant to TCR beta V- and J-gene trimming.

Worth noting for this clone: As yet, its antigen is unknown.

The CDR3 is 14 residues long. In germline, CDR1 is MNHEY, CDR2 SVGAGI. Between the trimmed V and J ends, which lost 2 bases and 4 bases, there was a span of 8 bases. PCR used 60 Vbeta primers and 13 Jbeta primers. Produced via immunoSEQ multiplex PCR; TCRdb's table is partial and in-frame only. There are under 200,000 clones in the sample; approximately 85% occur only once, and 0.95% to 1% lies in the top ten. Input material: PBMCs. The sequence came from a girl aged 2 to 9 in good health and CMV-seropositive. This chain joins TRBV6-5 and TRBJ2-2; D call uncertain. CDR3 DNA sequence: TGTGCCAGCAGTTACAGTAGTACCACCGGGGAGCTGTTTTTT. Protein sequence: CASSYSSTTGELFF.